These 27 T cell receptor beta chains share one sample of origin, sequenced in a study of blood T cell repertoires in COVID-19. Sequencing used immunoSEQ multiplex PCR; TCRdb keeps in-frame clones, though not all of them. The sample comprises some 280,000 clones, around 86% of which are singletons, and around 3% rests with the top ten. Specimen: peripheral blood. The receptors come from a woman aged 25 to 39 with active or convalescent COVID-19.

This clone came up once. CDR3 sequence reads: CASSWGDEQYF. The CDR3 nucleotides are TGTGCCAGTAGTTGGGGGGACGAGCAGTACTTC. The chain joins TRBV19 to TRBJ2-7; TRBD2 is a possible D gene (6 bases). The CDR3 is made up of 11 amino acids. Germline assignment: CDR1 LNHDA and CDR2 SQIVND (reference sequence). V shed 5 bases and J shed 5 bases, with 7 bases lying between them. Full variable domain (rest looked up from reference TRBV19 and TRBJ2-7): DGGITQSPKYLFRKEGQNVTLSCEQNLNHDAMYWYRQDPGQGLRLIYYSQIVNDFQKGDIAEGYSVSREKKESFPLTVTSAQKNPTAFYLCASSWGDEQYFGPGTRLTVT.

As to this clone: A junction end diverges from the germline sequence, so it may reflect a read error. The rearrangement links TRBV24-1 to TRBJ1-5; weak D call: TRBD1 (6 bases). The CDR3 covers 15 residues. CDR1 and CDR2 (germline): KGHDR, SFDVKD. The chain's CDR3 is CATSGMGGGNQSQHF. CDR3 coding DNA: TGTGCCACCAGCGGCATGGGGGGGGGCAATCAGTCCCAGCATTTT.

The gene calls are TRBV12-5 and TRBJ1-1; possibly TRBD1 for D (6 bases). This CDR3 has 12 amino acids. The germline V gene has CDR1 LGHNT and CDR2 FRNRAP. V lost 5 bases and J 8 bases, leaving 12 bases between the germline ends. This CDR3 is CASGISTGEAFF. The CDR3 DNA follows: TGTGCTAGTGGTATATCGACAGGAGAAGCTTTCTTT. Variable domain in full (rest from reference TRBV12-5 and TRBJ1-1): DARVTQTPRHKVTEMGQEVTMRCQPILGHNTVFWYRQTMMQGLELLAYFRNRAPLDDSGMPKDRFSAEMPDATLATLKIQPSEPRDSAVYFCASGISTGEAFFGQGTRLTVV.

The chain combines TRBV7-8 with TRBJ1-1; a weak D match, TRBD1 (5 bases). This CDR3 comprises 14 residues. Germline V lookup: CDR1 SGHVS, CDR2 FQNEAQ. Trimming took 5 bases from V and 2 from J, leaving 12 bases between them. The CDR3 DNA is TGTGCCAGCAGCGATGGGACTCCTAACACTGAAGCTTTCTTT. It specifies CASSDGTPNTEAFF.

V usage is TRBV19 and J usage is TRBJ1-1; the D gene is possibly TRBD1 (5 bases). This CDR3 comprises 16 residues. Per germline, CDR1 LNHDA and CDR2 SQIVND (reference sequence). V shed 1 base and J shed 4 bases, with 16 bases lying between them. CDR3 residues: CASSIAAGRLGTEAFF. The DNA of the CDR3 is TGTGCCAGTAGTATAGCGGCGGGGCGCTTAGGCACTGAAGCTTTCTTT.

The V gene is TRBV18, the J gene TRBJ2-2; maybe TRBD2 (6 bases). Looked up from germline, CDR1 is KGHSH and CDR2 is LQKENI. Trimming took 3 bases from V and 5 from J, leaving 13 bases between them. CDR3 length equals 15 residues. The CDR3 loop is CASSPRRAGTGELFF. The DNA for the CDR3 is TGTGCCAGCTCACCGAGGAGGGCTGGGACCGGGGAGCTGTTTTTT.

The chain links TRBV4-3 to TRBJ2-7, with D unclear. CDR3 length: 14 residues. Trimming took 0 bases from V and 2 from J, leaving 8 bases between them. CDR1 is LGHNA, CDR2 YSLEER, per germline. The CDR3 DNA reads TGCGCCAGCAGCCAAGATATCACAGCCTACGAGCAGTACTTC. Translation gives CASSQDITAYEQYF.

This clone was counted once. In DNA, the CDR3 is TGTGCCAGCAGCTTACAGGGGAGGGGGACCCAGTACTTC. It encodes CASSLQGRGTQYF. V usage is TRBV7-2 and J usage is TRBJ2-5; maybe TRBD2 (7 bases). The CDR3 is 13 residues long. Germline values: CDR1 SGHTA, CDR2 FQGNSA. Trimming removed 2 bases from V and 7 bases from J, with 11 bases in between.

This chain connects TRBV7-2 to TRBJ1-1, with D tentatively TRBD1 (5 bases). The CDR3 has 13 amino acids. Per the germline V gene, CDR1 is SGHTA and CDR2 is FQGNSA. V dropped 5 bases and J dropped 1 base, with 8 bases sitting between them. The CDR3 sequence: CASSTQENTEAFF. In DNA form, the CDR3 reads TGTGCCAGCAGCACACAGGAGAACACTGAAGCTTTCTTT.

V gene TRBV6-1 combines with J gene TRBJ1-6, with D maybe TRBD1 (5 bases). Looked up from germline, CDR1 is MNHNS and CDR2 is SASEGT. The ends were cut back, 3 bases at V and 10 bases at J, with 19 bases in the middle. This CDR3 is 16 amino acids long. The CDR3 is CASSEMGQGMGSPLHF. The CDR3 nucleotides read TGTGCCAGCAGTGAGATGGGGCAGGGAATGGGATCACCCCTCCACTTT.

The rearrangement links TRBV5-5 to TRBJ1-2; possibly TRBD1 for D (5 bases). The germline V gene encodes CDR1 SGHKS and CDR2 YYEKEE (reference sequence). The CDR3 loop spans 14 amino acids. V was cut by 0 bases and J by 7 bases, with 13 bases left in between. The CDR3 DNA is TGTGCCAGCAGCTTGGCTCACGGCGGGGGTGGCTACACCTTC. It codes for CASSLAHGGGGYTF.

The V and J genes are TRBV27 and TRBJ1-2; 9 nucleotides line up with TRBD1. This CDR3 is built from 14 residues. After removal of 5 bases from V and 3 bases from J, the junction contained 4 bases not matched to a gene. Germline CDR1 MNHEY, CDR2 SMNVEV (reference sequence). CDR3 region: CASSPGTGYYGYTF. CDR3 nucleotide sequence: TGTGCCAGCAGTCCCGGGACAGGGTACTATGGCTACACCTTC.

V usage is TRBV3-1 (or the pseudogene TRBV3-2) and J usage is TRBJ1-4; D perhaps matches TRBD1 (5 bases). V lost 1 base and J lost 7, with 13 bases in between. There are 15 residues in the CDR3. The V gene's germline CDR1 is LGHDT and CDR2 YNNKEL (reference sequence). In DNA, the CDR3 is TGTGCCAGCAGCCAAGCTCAGGGCCGAGGTGAAAAACTGTTTTTT. Amino acid sequence: CASSQAQGRGEKLFF.

In DNA, the CDR3 is TGTGCCAGCAGGATCAGGGCCATGAACACTGAAGCTTTCTTT. Translating gives CASRIRAMNTEAFF. The genes are TRBV2 and TRBJ1-1, with D perhaps matching TRBD1 (5 bases). The CDR3 consists of 14 residues. Germline CDR1 SNHLY, CDR2 FYNNEI. Trimming pared 6 bases from V and 0 bases from J, leaving 11 bases between.

This clone was found once. The CDR3 region has the DNA TGTGCCAGCAGTATCCGGGACAGGGGGAGCCCCGAGACTGAAGCTTTCTTT. Translating it yields CASSIRDRGSPETEAFF. The V and J genes are TRBV28 and TRBJ1-1; 11 bases are a match to TRBD1. J lost 5 bases, V lost 5 bases, and 13 bases had no gene match. The CDR3 has 17 amino acids. The V gene's germline CDR1 is MDHEN and CDR2 SYDVKM.

This clone was picked up one time. V and J are TRBV19 and TRBJ2-1; perhaps TRBD2 as D (6 bases). Trimming stripped 7 bases from V and 9 bases from J, with 19 bases between. The CDR3 runs 14 residues. CDR1 and CDR2 (germline): LNHDA, SQIVND (reference sequence). CDR3 protein: CASTLVGTRGEQFF. DNA of the CDR3: TGTGCCAGTACCTTGGTCGGGACTCGGGGTGAGCAGTTCTTC.

The V and J genes are TRBV5-4 and TRBJ1-5; D remains ambiguous. The V end lost 4 bases, the J end lost 0 bases, and 11 bases lay between the germline ends. This CDR3 has 15 residues. Germline values: CDR1 SGHNT, CDR2 YYREEE (reference sequence). The CDR3 sequence: CASSQMGDSNQPQHF. CDR3 DNA: TGTGCCAGCAGCCAGATGGGAGATAGCAATCAGCCCCAGCATTTT.

The rearrangement links TRBV30 to TRBJ2-7; 15 bases agree with TRBD2. Per germline, CDR1 GTSNPN and CDR2 SVGIG (reference sequence). Trimming took 4 bases from V and 3 from J; bases not matched to a gene: 10. The CDR3 has 17 residues. CDR3 coding DNA: TGTGCCTGGAAGAAAGGACTAGCGGGGGGGCTGTTCTACGAGCAGTACTTC. Encoded protein: CAWKKGLAGGLFYEQYF.

This clone appeared once. The chain couples TRBV5-5 to TRBJ1-2; TRBD1 is a possible D gene (5 bases). This CDR3 spans 15 amino acids. CDR1 is SGHKS and CDR2 is YYEKEE in the germline V gene (reference sequence). The germline V and J ends were trimmed by 0 bases and 8 bases, with 17 bases remaining between them. The CDR3 loop reads CASSLAGGEYAGYTF. The CDR3 region has the DNA TGTGCCAGCAGCTTGGCAGGAGGGGAGTATGCGGGCTACACCTTC.

This clone was seen a single time. The rearrangement links TRBV5-7 to TRBJ1-2, with D possibly TRBD1 on 5 matching bases. Being an ORF, TRBV5-7 has a function that is uncertain. This CDR3 comprises 16 residues. V was shortened by 0 bases and J by 7 bases, with 19 bases between the two germline ends. The CDR3 nucleotides read TGTGCCAGCAGCTTGGCCGTGGGCGTCGGGGACTCTGGCTACACCTTC. Translated, it gives CASSLAVGVGDSGYTF.

There are many counts of this clone. V is TRBV4-3 and J is TRBJ2-6, with a tentative D call TRBD2 (6 bases). Trimming removed 1 base from V and 0 bases from J, with 7 bases in between. Germline V lookup: CDR1 LGHNA, CDR2 YSLEER. The length of the CDR3 is 16 residues. CDR3 sequence: CASSQGGDSGANVLTF. Here the CDR3 DNA reads TGCGCCAGCAGCCAAGGCGGGGACTCTGGGGCCAACGTCCTGACTTTC.

The V and J genes are TRBV5-6 and TRBJ1-6, with a tentative D call TRBD1 (6 bases). Germline-derived CDR1 and CDR2 are SGHDT and YYEEEE. The V end was cut by 2 bases, the J end by 8 bases, with 11 bases between. The CDR3 extends over 14 amino acids. The DNA of the CDR3 is TGTGCCAGCAGCTTACACAGGGCGGATTCACCCCTCCACTTT. Protein product: CASSLHRADSPLHF.

The rearrangement joins TRBV18 to TRBJ2-1; perhaps TRBD1 as D (6 bases). Germline V gene lookup returns CDR1 KGHSH and CDR2 LQKENI. The germline V and J ends were trimmed by 8 bases and 4 bases, with 18 bases remaining between them. The CDR3 sequence is 15 residues long. DNA of the CDR3: TGTGCCAGCGCCTTACAGGGTTACTTATACAATGAGCAGTTCTTC. Its protein is CASALQGYLYNEQFF.

Here the CDR3 reads CASSSLTSSREQYF. The DNA of the CDR3 is TGTGCCAGCAGCTCCTTGACTAGCAGTCGCGAGCAGTACTTC. The chain has TRBV7-2 and TRBJ2-7; 7 bases agree with TRBD2. Germline V gene lookup returns CDR1 SGHTA and CDR2 FQGNSA. The CDR3 has 14 residues. The V and J ends lost 4 bases and 6 bases, in that order; junction bases with no gene match: 9.

V usage is TRBV30 and J usage is TRBJ1-2; D gene uncertain. With 2 bases removed from V and 5 bases from J, the gap between germline ends came to 9 bases. In germline, CDR1 is GTSNPN, CDR2 SVGIG (reference sequence). This CDR3 comprises 12 residues. The CDR3 region is CAWSILNYGYTF. The DNA for the CDR3 is TGTGCCTGGAGTATCCTTAATTATGGCTACACCTTC.

This rearrangement joins TRBV19 to TRBJ1-3; possibly TRBD1 for D (5 bases). The V gene's germline CDR1 is LNHDA and CDR2 SQIVND (reference sequence). CDR3 length equals 15 residues. Trimming pared 6 bases from V and 8 bases from J, leaving 20 bases between. The CDR3 coding sequence is TGTGCCAGTAGCCGCCGGACCCCTGGGGCAGACACCATATATTTT. Protein product: CASSRRTPGADTIYF.

The V gene is TRBV5-1, the J gene TRBJ2-5; D gene ambiguous. This CDR3 is built from 11 residues. V was trimmed by 4 bases and J by 5 bases, leaving 6 bases between them. CDR1 is SGHRS, CDR2 YFSETQ, per germline. CDR3 protein: CASSIQETQYF. The CDR3 DNA reads TGCGCCAGCAGCATCCAGGAGACCCAGTACTTC.